The clone carrying this T cell receptor (beta chain) was detected only once. This entry is derived from a study of blood T cell repertoires in COVID-19. Study context: Acute and convalescent COVID-19 specimens originated in the United States, Italy and Spain. T cells, B-cell-depleted T cells, or PBMCs provided the cDNA or gDNA that served as material.

Here immunoSEQ multiplex PCR was the method, and the copy in TCRdb shows in-frame clones only, minus some. The table has around 140,000 clones, approximately 88% seen once. V gave up 2 bases and J gave up 12 bases; unmatched junction bases: 9. This CDR3 is built from 14 residues. The receptor comes from a human donor in a cohort sampled during active COVID-19. The sequenced material came from peripheral blood. The chain recombines TRBV6-7 with TRBJ2-7; 11 positions agree with TRBD1. TRBV6-7 is reported as an ORF; its role is uncertain. In nucleotides, the CDR3 is TGTGCCAGCAGTTACCCTGGGACAGGGGGATGGTGGTACGTC. This sequence encodes CASSYPGTGGWWYV.